The following is a T cell receptor (beta chain) sequence with its context. J was trimmed by 3 bases and V by 1 base; bases with no gene match: 3. CDR1 and CDR2 from the germline V gene are LGHNA and YSLEER. The length of the CDR3 is 16 residues. This sample was included in a study of cytomegalovirus exposure and HLA in healthy donors. PCR used 60 Vbeta primers and 13 Jbeta primers. Produced via immunoSEQ multiplex PCR; TCRdb's table is partial and in-frame only. The table includes some 210,000 clones, approximately 83% detected once. The sequence was obtained from a woman in her forties or fifties in good health and CMV-seropositive. The sequencing input was PBMCs. This chain uses TRBV4-3 with TRBJ1-4; 9 nucleotides align to TRBD1. CDR3 nucleotide sequence: TGCGCCAGCAGCCAAGTCCGGACAGGGGCTAATGAAAAACTGTTTTTT. Its protein product is CASSQVRTGANEKLFF.